The next 32 T cell receptor beta chains were all read from a single sample in a study of blood T cell repertoires in COVID-19. Measured with immunoSEQ multiplex PCR; TCRdb has only the in-frame clones, and not every one. The sample carries about 110,000 clones, nearly 90% recorded once. The sample comprised peripheral blood. These receptors were taken from a woman in her 70s who had recovered from COVID-19.

The gene calls are TRBV7-9 and TRBJ2-7, with 8 positions matching TRBD1. The CDR3 sequence is 15 residues long. Germline CDR1 reads SEHNR; CDR2 reads FQNEAQ (reference sequence). V was clipped by 2 bases and J by 1 base; unmatched bases: 4. CDR3 nucleotides: TGTGCCAGCAGCTTACGACAGGGGCTATCCTACGAGCAGTACTTC. Its protein product is CASSLRQGLSYEQYF. Full variable domain (rest looked up from reference TRBV7-9 and TRBJ2-7): DTGVSQNPRHKITKRGQNVTFRCDPISEHNRLYWYRQTLGQGPEFLTYFQNEAQLEKSRLLSDRFSAERPKGSFSTLEIQRTEQGDSAMYLCASSLRQGLSYEQYFGPGTRLTVT.

This chain connects TRBV25-1 to TRBJ2-7; D possibly corresponds to TRBD1 (5 bases). Trimming removed 1 base from V and 3 bases from J, with 7 bases in between. Germline V gene lookup returns CDR1 MGHDK and CDR2 SYGVNS. The CDR3 extends over 13 amino acids. CDR3 amino acids: CASSELQGYEQYF. The CDR3 nucleotides are TGTGCCAGCAGTGAATTGCAGGGCTACGAGCAGTACTTC.

This clone was seen a few times. The rearrangement joins TRBV5-4 to TRBJ1-6; weak D call: TRBD1 (6 bases). The germline CDR1 and CDR2 sequences are SGHNT and YYREEE (reference sequence). Trimming took 4 bases from V and 3 from J, leaving 11 bases between them. This CDR3 region has 15 residues. CDR3 residues: CASSRTGSYNSPLHF. The CDR3 DNA reads TGTGCCAGCAGCCGAACAGGGAGCTATAATTCACCCCTCCACTTT.

V and J are TRBV6-5 and TRBJ1-1; D is unresolved. CDR1 and CDR2 (germline): MNHEY, SVGAGI. Trimming left V 2 bases short and J 3 bases short, with 7 bases between. There are 13 residues in the CDR3. The CDR3 reads CASSYEVDTEAFF. DNA for the CDR3: TGTGCCAGCAGTTACGAGGTGGACACTGAAGCTTTCTTT.

This clone turned up a few times. The V call is TRBV5-1, the J call TRBJ2-7; D may be TRBD2 (5 bases). CDR1 and CDR2 (germline): SGHRS, YFSETQ. This CDR3 has 13 amino acids. V dropped 3 bases and J dropped 2 bases, with 9 bases sitting between them. The chain's CDR3 is CASSWTGTYEQYF. As DNA, the CDR3 is TGCGCCAGCAGCTGGACGGGAACCTACGAGCAGTACTTC.

This clone was seen once. The same CDR3 also results from other DNA sequences found in this sample. The chain joins TRBV24-1 to TRBJ1-1; TRBD1 aligns across 7 bases. The CDR3 contains 15 residues. Germline CDR1 reads KGHDR; CDR2 reads SFDVKD. Losses at the gene ends were 4 bases for V and 4 bases for J; bases not matched to a gene: 8. The DNA of the CDR3 is TGTGCCACCAGTGACTCTCGGACAGGAGGCACTGAAGCTTTCTTT. Its translation: CATSDSRTGGTEAFF.

The rearrangement uses TRBV21-1 and TRBJ2-7; whether TRBD2, the table's D call, matches the DNA was not checked. TRBV21-1 is described as a pseudogene. CDR3 length equals 13 residues. CDR3 sequence reads: CASSKAYVYEQYF. The CDR3 nucleotides are TGTGCCAGCAGCAAAGCCTACGTCTACGAGCAGTACTTC.

The chain links TRBV5-5 to TRBJ1-5; tentatively, D is TRBD1 (6 bases). Germline V CDR1 and CDR2: SGHKS, YYEKEE (reference sequence). CDR3 length: 15 residues. V was cut by 0 bases and J by 3 bases, with 10 bases left in between. The CDR3 protein is CASSLAGGVNQPQHF. The CDR3 coding sequence is TGTGCCAGCAGCTTGGCGGGGGGCGTCAATCAGCCCCAGCATTTT.

The chain uses TRBV7-2 and TRBJ2-3, with D possibly TRBD2 on 5 matching bases. The CDR3 consists of 15 residues. V dropped 5 bases and J dropped 6 bases, with 18 bases sitting between them. Germline CDR1 and CDR2: SGHTA and FQGNSA. This CDR3 reads CASSRQRPGGDTQYF. CDR3 bases: TGTGCCAGCAGCCGTCAAAGACCCGGAGGCGATACGCAGTATTTT.

The rearrangement joins TRBV28 to TRBJ2-1; 16 bases are a match to TRBD2. Trimming removed 4 bases from V and 1 base from J; junction bases left unmatched: 1. The CDR3 sequence is 17 residues long. Germline assignment: CDR1 MDHEN and CDR2 SYDVKM. In nucleotides, the CDR3 is TGTGCCAGCAGTTCGGGACTAGCGGGAGGGTCCTACAATGAGCAGTTCTTC. Amino acid sequence: CASSSGLAGGSYNEQFF.

This clone was counted only a few times. The chain couples TRBV18 to TRBJ2-7, with 11 positions matching TRBD2. V lost 3 bases, J lost 2 bases, and 9 bases stayed unmatched. The CDR3 length is 17 residues. CDR1 and CDR2 (germline): KGHSH, LQKENI. CDR3 DNA sequence: TGTGCCAGCTCACCGGCTAGCGGGGGGTACGGAACCTACGAGCAGTACTTC. Amino acid sequence: CASSPASGGYGTYEQYF.

The genes are TRBV7-2 and TRBJ1-1; no clear D gene. The germline gives CDR1 SGHTA, CDR2 FQGNSA. Trimming took off 1 base at V and 11 bases at J, with 14 bases between the two ends. This CDR3 comprises 13 residues. The CDR3 is CASSLDTHGMAFF. The DNA for the CDR3 is TGTGCCAGCAGCTTAGATACCCACGGGATGGCTTTCTTT.

The chain links TRBV6-2 or TRBV6-3 to TRBJ1-1, with a tentative D call TRBD1 (5 bases). CDR3 length: 15 residues. V lost 0 bases and J lost 3, with 11 bases in between. CDR1 and CDR2 (germline): MNHEY, SVGEGT. CDR3 amino acids: CASSYSRGLDTEAFF. The CDR3 coding sequence is TGTGCCAGCAGTTACTCGCGGGGCCTGGACACTGAAGCTTTCTTT.

A note on this clone: Relative to the germline gene, one junction end is altered; a read error may explain this. The V and J genes are TRBV7-2 and TRBJ2-7; 7 bases align to TRBD2. There are 12 residues in the CDR3. CDR1 SGHTA and CDR2 FQGNSA come from the germline V gene. DNA for the CDR3: TGTGCCAGCAGCTTATGGGGGGGAGGGCCTAGGTTC. It is translated as CASSLWGGGPRF.

The rearrangement links TRBV6-6 to TRBJ2-7; TRBD2 agrees at 11 bases. J gave up 2 bases and V 2 bases, and 5 bases lay outside the gene matches. Germline values: CDR1 MNHNY, CDR2 SVGAGI (reference sequence). CDR3 length equals 16 residues. The CDR3 DNA is TGTGCCAGCAGTTACCCGGGACTAGCGGCTCCCTACGAGCAGTACTTC. Its protein product is CASSYPGLAAPYEQYF.

The genes are TRBV25-1 and TRBJ1-1; D possibly corresponds to TRBD1 (6 bases). Germline V CDR1 and CDR2: MGHDK, SYGVNS. The CDR3 has 15 amino acids. Trimming removed 1 base from V and 5 bases from J, with 14 bases in between. CDR3 sequence: CASSEWGGRGTEAFF. DNA for the CDR3: TGTGCCAGCAGTGAATGGGGGGGGCGCGGTACTGAAGCTTTCTTT.

The genes are TRBV7-2 and TRBJ2-5, with D possibly being TRBD1 (6 bases). Germline V CDR1 and CDR2: SGHTA, FQGNSA. The V end was cut by 0 bases, the J end by 2 bases, with 7 bases between. The CDR3 is 14 residues long. The CDR3 reads CASSLAGQQETQYF. The CDR3 bases are TGTGCCAGCAGCTTAGCAGGACAGCAAGAGACCCAGTACTTC.

V usage is TRBV11-2 and J usage is TRBJ2-1, with 11 bases that match TRBD1. V was clipped by 5 bases and J by 8 bases; unmatched bases: 8. Germline V gene data show CDR1 as SGHAT and CDR2 as FQNNGV. The CDR3 loop spans 15 amino acids. CDR3 nucleotides: TGTGCCAGCAGCCCGGGGACAGGGGGGTTTGATGAGCAGTTCTTC. Its translation: CASSPGTGGFDEQFF.

This clone was detected only once. The rearrangement links TRBV19 to TRBJ1-6; D may be TRBD1 (5 bases). Trimming removed 5 bases at V and 8 bases at J, with 13 bases between. Looked up from germline, CDR1 is LNHDA and CDR2 is SQIVND (reference sequence). The CDR3 length is 14 residues. CDR3 region: CASSVGTGHSPLHF. CDR3 sequence (DNA): TGTGCCAGTAGTGTCGGGACTGGCCATTCACCCCTCCACTTT.

The sample holds a few counts of this clone. The V and J genes are TRBV6-5 and TRBJ2-7; a possible D gene is TRBD1 (5 bases). V shed 4 bases and J shed 5 bases, with 15 bases lying between them. Germline-derived CDR1 and CDR2 are MNHEY and SVGAGI. The CDR3 consists of 14 residues. This CDR3 is CASSFLRVAHEQYF. The DNA of the CDR3 is TGTGCCAGCAGTTTCCTCAGGGTTGCCCACGAGCAGTACTTC.

The chain has TRBV5-6 and TRBJ2-5, with TRBD2 as a possible D gene (5 bases). V was trimmed by 6 bases and J by 7 bases, leaving 19 bases between them. The V gene's germline CDR1 is SGHDT and CDR2 YYEEEE. CDR3 length: 14 amino acids. The chain's CDR3 is CASTTVAERVTQYF. CDR3 DNA sequence: TGTGCCAGCACCACGGTGGCGGAGAGGGTGACCCAGTACTTC.

The chain uses TRBV4-2 and TRBJ2-7; tentative D call: TRBD1 (7 bases). V lost 1 base, J lost 4 bases, and 11 bases lay in between. The CDR3 has 14 amino acids. CDR1 and CDR2 (germline): LGHNA, YNFKEQ. The CDR3 loop is CASSQGSGGYEQYF. DNA of the CDR3: TGTGCCAGCAGCCAAGGGTCAGGGGGGTACGAGCAGTACTTC.

The V and J genes are TRBV6-6 and TRBJ2-1; TRBD1 aligns across 8 bases. Germline V gene lookup returns CDR1 MNHNY and CDR2 SVGAGI (reference sequence). CDR3 length equals 16 residues. The V segment lost 0 bases and the J segment 9 bases; nucleotides outside the gene matches: 10. CDR3 nucleotides: TGTGCCAGCAGTTACTCCCGGGACAGGTCCCACGGTGAGCAGTTCTTC. Protein: CASSYSRDRSHGEQFF.

J is TRBJ2-7 and V is TRBV5-4, with D maybe TRBD2 (7 bases). CDR1 SGHNT and CDR2 YYREEE come from the germline V gene (reference sequence). The CDR3 extends over 13 amino acids. V gave up 5 bases and J gave up 7 bases, with 16 bases separating them. The CDR3 protein is CASSFEGGGEQYF. The CDR3 DNA reads as TGTGCCAGCAGTTTCGAAGGGGGGGGAGAGCAGTACTTC. Filled out from reference TRBV5-4 and TRBJ2-7, the complete variable domain reads ETGVTQSPTHLIKTRGQQVTLRCSSQSGHNTVSWYQQALGQGPQFIFQYYREEENGRGNFPPRFSGLQFPNYSSELNVNALELDDSALYLCASSFEGGGEQYFGPGTRLTVT.

The chain recombines TRBV19 with TRBJ2-2, with D possibly matching TRBD2 (5 bases). With 7 bases removed from V and 4 bases from J, the gap between germline ends came to 22 bases. The CDR3 is 17 amino acids. Germline V gene lookup returns CDR1 LNHDA and CDR2 SQIVND (reference sequence). CDR3 in DNA: TGTGCCAGTACCTCCCCCCAACATGGAGGTGCCACCGGGGAGCTGTTTTTT. Amino acid sequence: CASTSPQHGGATGELFF.

The rearrangement links TRBV6-2 or TRBV6-3 to TRBJ2-1; D may be TRBD2 (5 bases). The V gene lost 4 bases and the J gene lost 12 bases, with 13 bases spanning the gap. Germline V lookup: CDR1 MNHEY, CDR2 SVGEGT. The CDR3 runs to 12 residues. The CDR3 coding sequence is TGTGCCAGCAGTTTTTCGGTCGGAGGGCAGTTCTTC. Translating gives CASSFSVGGQFF.

J is TRBJ2-3 and V is TRBV4-3; the match to TRBD2 covers 8 bases. CDR3 length: 15 amino acids. Trimming took 2 bases from V and 5 from J; bases not matched to a gene: 6. The germline gives CDR1 LGHNA, CDR2 YSLEER. The DNA of the CDR3 is TGCGCCAGCAGCCAAAATCCTCGGGGGGGAGATACGCAGTATTTT. Protein product: CASSQNPRGGDTQYF.

The chain couples TRBV2 to TRBJ2-3; no definite D call. Between the trimmed V and J ends, which lost 3 bases and 7 bases, there was a span of 8 bases. The germline CDR1 and CDR2 sequences are SNHLY and FYNNEI. The CDR3 has 12 residues. The CDR3 here is CASSESLYTQYF. In nucleotides, the CDR3 is TGTGCCAGCAGTGAGTCCCTTTATACGCAGTATTTT.

This chain connects TRBV7-9 to TRBJ1-1; 10 bases agree with TRBD1. Trimming cost V 8 bases and J 4 bases; bases outside gene matches: 7. The CDR3 spans 14 residues. Germline loops: CDR1 SEHNR, CDR2 FQNEAQ (reference sequence). CDR3 DNA sequence: TGTGCCAGCGGGGACAGGGGAGGATTCACTGAAGCTTTCTTT. This sequence encodes CASGDRGGFTEAFF. The full variable domain, its missing parts supplied by reference TRBV7-9 and TRBJ1-1, is DTGVSQNPRHKITKRGQNVTFRCDPISEHNRLYWYRQTLGQGPEFLTYFQNEAQLEKSRLLSDRFSAERPKGSFSTLEIQRTEQGDSAMYLCASGDRGGFTEAFFGQGTRLTVV.

This chain uses TRBV4-3 with TRBJ1-2, with TRBD1 as a possible D gene (5 bases). V was clipped by 0 bases and J by 4 bases, with 9 bases between them. The germline CDR1 and CDR2 sequences are LGHNA and YSLEER. The CDR3 sequence is 14 residues long. Here the CDR3 reads CASSQEAGPYGYTF. The CDR3 DNA reads TGCGCCAGCAGCCAAGAGGCGGGGCCCTATGGCTACACCTTC.

This sequence joins TRBV4-3 and TRBJ2-5; the match to TRBD1 covers 9 bases. Germline CDR1 and CDR2: LGHNA and YSLEER. V lost 1 base to trimming and J lost 3 bases; unmatched junction nucleotides: 0. The CDR3 has 14 amino acids. CDR3 DNA sequence: TGCGCCAGCAGCCAAGGGACAGGGGAAGAGACCCAGTACTTC. Amino acid sequence: CASSQGTGEETQYF.

V gene TRBV7-2 combines with J gene TRBJ2-1, with a tentative D call TRBD2 (5 bases). V dropped 5 bases and J dropped 10 bases, with 15 bases sitting between them. Germline CDR1 SGHTA, CDR2 FQGNSA. The CDR3 sequence is 13 residues long. Here the CDR3 DNA reads TGTGCCAGCAGCCGCCGGCAGGACTGGGAGCAGTTCTTC. This codes for CASSRRQDWEQFF.